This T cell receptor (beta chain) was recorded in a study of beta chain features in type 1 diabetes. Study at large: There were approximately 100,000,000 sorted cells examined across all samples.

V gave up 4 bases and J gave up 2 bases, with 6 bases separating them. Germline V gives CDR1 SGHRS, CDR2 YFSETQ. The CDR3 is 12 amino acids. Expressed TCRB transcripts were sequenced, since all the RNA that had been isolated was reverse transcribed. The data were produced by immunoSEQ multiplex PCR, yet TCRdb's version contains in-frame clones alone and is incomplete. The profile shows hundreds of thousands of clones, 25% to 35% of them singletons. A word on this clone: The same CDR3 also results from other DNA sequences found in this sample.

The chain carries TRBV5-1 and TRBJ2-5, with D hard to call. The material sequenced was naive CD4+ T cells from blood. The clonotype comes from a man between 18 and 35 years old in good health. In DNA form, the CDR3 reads TGCGCCAGCAGCCTACCTCAAGAGACCCAGTACTTC. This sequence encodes CASSLPQETQYF.